This TCR beta chain was observed in a study of CD8 T cells in Susac syndrome. Trimming shortened V by 4 bases and J by 6 bases, and 7 bases separated the two germline ends. Per germline, CDR1 MNHEY and CDR2 SVGAGI. The CDR3 is 13 amino acids. Blood CD8+ and CD4+ T cells underwent high-throughput TCR beta sequencing. The CD8+ and CD4+ T cells were isolated magnetically using a negative isolation approach, whereas the TEMRA cells were enriched by FACS. With random hexamers, reverse transcription was performed on about 0.5 to 1 ug of RNA. Coverage of TCR beta CDR3 amplification by immunoSEQ multiplex PCR extended to 54 Vbeta and 13 Jbeta. TCRdb re-derived calls from the immunoSEQ multiplex PCR reads in MiXCR, one entry per CDR3 protein. The sample contains 150,000 to 250,000 distinct CDR3 sequences, around 96% of which appear only once.

V is TRBV6-5 and J is TRBJ2-6; D not certain. Source material: CD4+ T cells from PBMCs. The receptor's source is a human donor with multiple sclerosis. The CDR3 DNA sequence: TGTGCCAGCAGTTCTGGATTGGCCAACGTCCTGACTTTC. This codes for CASSSGLANVLTF.